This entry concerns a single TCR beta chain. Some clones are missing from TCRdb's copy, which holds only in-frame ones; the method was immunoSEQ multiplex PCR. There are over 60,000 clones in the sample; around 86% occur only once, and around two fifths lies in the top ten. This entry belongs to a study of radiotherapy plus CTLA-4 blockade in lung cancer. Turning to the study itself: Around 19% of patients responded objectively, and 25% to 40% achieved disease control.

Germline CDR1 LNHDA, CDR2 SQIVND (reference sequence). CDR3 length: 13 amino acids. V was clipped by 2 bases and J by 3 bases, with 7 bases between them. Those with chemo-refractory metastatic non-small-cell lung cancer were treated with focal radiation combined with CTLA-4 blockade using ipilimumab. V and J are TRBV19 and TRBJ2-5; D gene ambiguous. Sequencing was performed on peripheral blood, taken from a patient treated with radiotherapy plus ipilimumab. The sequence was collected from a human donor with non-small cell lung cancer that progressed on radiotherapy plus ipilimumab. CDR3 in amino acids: CASSIRREETQYF. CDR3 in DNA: TGTGCCAGTAGTATAAGAAGGGAAGAGACCCAGTACTTC.